The 9 T cell receptor beta chains presented below share a single source sample, sequenced in a study of identical twins. Using its own MiXCR run on the 5' RACE reads, TCRdb lists one record per CDR3 protein. The repertoire holds 420,000 or so distinct CDR3 sequences, with roughly 18% as singletons. The sequenced sample was naive T cells sorted from blood. These receptors were obtained from a man in his fifties in good health.

The rearrangement joins TRBV18 to TRBJ2-7; D may be TRBD1 (6 bases). Per the germline V gene, CDR1 is KGHSH and CDR2 is LQKENI. The CDR3 spans 14 residues. V was pared by 5 bases and J by 1 base, with 12 bases between. CDR3 bases: TGTGCCAGCTCAGCGCCGGGACATTCCTACGAGCAGTACTTC. It yields the protein CASSAPGHSYEQYF.

The chain combines TRBV20-1 with TRBJ2-6; the D is unclear. Germline assignment: CDR1 DFQATT and CDR2 SNEGSKA (reference sequence). Trimming took 4 bases from V and 0 from J, leaving 16 bases between them. The CDR3 is 17 residues long. CDR3 amino acids: CSATPQEYLSGANVLTF. The CDR3 DNA reads TGCAGTGCTACCCCCCAAGAGTACCTCTCTGGGGCCAACGTCCTGACTTTC.

This clonotype occurred many times. The chain uses TRBV29-1 and TRBJ2-7; perhaps D is TRBD1 or TRBD2 (5 bases each). Trimming stripped 8 bases from V and 0 bases from J, with 11 bases between. CDR1 is SQVTM, CDR2 ANQGSEA, per germline. The CDR3 spans 12 residues. The CDR3 bases are TGCAGCCACCGGGACGGCTCCTACGAGCAGTACTTC. Translating gives CSHRDGSYEQYF.

This clonotype was recorded many times. V usage is TRBV9 and J usage is TRBJ2-3; 8 nucleotides match TRBD2. With 3 bases clipped from V and 3 bases from J, the junction kept 6 bases outside the gene matches. The CDR3 has 15 residues. Per germline, CDR1 SGDLS and CDR2 YYNGEE. CDR3 in DNA: TGTGCCAGCAGCGGTAGCGGGGATGGAACAGATACGCAGTATTTT. Amino acids: CASSGSGDGTDTQYF.

The chain links TRBV20-1 to TRBJ2-1; 14 bases fit TRBD2. Germline loops: CDR1 DFQATT, CDR2 SNEGSKA (reference sequence). The CDR3 is made up of 15 amino acids. Trimming cost V 8 bases and J 4 bases; bases outside gene matches: 7. The chain's CDR3 is CSPGLAGGQYNEQFF. CDR3 bases: TGCAGTCCCGGACTAGCGGGGGGCCAATACAATGAGCAGTTCTTC.

This clonotype was seen a handful of times. CDR3 coding DNA: TGTGCCAGCAGTTTGGGTGGAATCGACTACAATGAGCAGTTCTTC. Amino acid sequence: CASSLGGIDYNEQFF. The J gene is TRBJ2-1, the V gene TRBV12-3 or TRBV12-4; D remains unclear. V gave up 3 bases and J gave up 3 bases, with 12 bases separating them. This CDR3 comprises 15 residues.

This clonotype was recorded many times. This chain links TRBV4-3 with TRBJ2-3, with 7 bases that match TRBD1. This CDR3 spans 15 amino acids. Germline trimming cut 1 base from V and 3 bases from J; bases unmatched to any gene: 4. Germline V gene lookup returns CDR1 LGHNA and CDR2 YSLEER. The CDR3 region is CASSQVGGATDTQYF. The CDR3, as DNA: TGCGCCAGCAGCCAAGTAGGGGGCGCGACAGATACGCAGTATTTT.

Ten or more counts support this clonotype. The J gene is TRBJ2-2, the V gene TRBV27; TRBD2 aligns across 13 bases. Germline V gives CDR1 MNHEY, CDR2 SMNVEV (reference sequence). V lost 0 bases to trimming and J lost 1 base; unmatched junction nucleotides: 11. The CDR3 sequence is 21 residues long. The CDR3 loop is CASSLSTGLAGVYGNTGELFF. DNA of the CDR3: TGTGCCAGCAGTTTATCCACCGGACTAGCGGGAGTCTATGGGAACACCGGGGAGCTGTTTTTT.

The chain has TRBV20-1 and TRBJ2-3, with no clear D. V was shortened by 0 bases and J by 2 bases, with 9 bases between the two germline ends. Germline CDR1 is DFQATT and CDR2 is SNEGSKA (reference sequence). This CDR3 spans 14 amino acids. Here the CDR3 DNA reads TGCAGTGCTAGAGAAGGACGGTTCACAGATACGCAGTATTTT. This codes for CSAREGRFTDTQYF.